Below, one T cell receptor (beta chain) is given with its context. Sequenced by immunoSEQ multiplex PCR; TCRdb stores in-frame clones only, minus some. The data contain nearly 95,000 clones, roughly nine tenths of them seen just once; the ten biggest clones take up approximately 1.5%. V was shortened by 1 base and J by 5 bases, with 9 bases between the two germline ends. CDR1 and CDR2 (germline): SGHRS, YFSETQ. CDR3 length equals 13 residues. This sample was taken from a study of blood T cell repertoires in COVID-19. Overall study context: Material from acute and convalescent COVID-19 was sourced from the United States, Italy and Spain.

This TCR came from a human donor with active COVID-19. The donor label of this sample is uncertain. This chain connects TRBV5-1 to TRBJ1-2; D not certain. Specimen: peripheral blood. The CDR3 protein is CASSLSPVYGYTF. The CDR3 coding sequence is TGCGCCAGCAGCTTGAGTCCGGTATATGGCTACACCTTC.